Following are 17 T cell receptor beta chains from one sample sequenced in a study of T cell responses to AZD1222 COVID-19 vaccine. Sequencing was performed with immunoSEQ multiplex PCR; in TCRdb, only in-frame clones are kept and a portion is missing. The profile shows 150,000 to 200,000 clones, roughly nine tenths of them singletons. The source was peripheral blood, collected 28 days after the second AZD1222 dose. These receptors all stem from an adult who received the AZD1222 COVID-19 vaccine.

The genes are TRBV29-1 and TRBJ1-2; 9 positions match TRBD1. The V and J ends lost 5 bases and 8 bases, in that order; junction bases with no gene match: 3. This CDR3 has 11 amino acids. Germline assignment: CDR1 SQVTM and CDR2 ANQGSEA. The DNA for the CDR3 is TGCAGCGTTATAACAGGGGGCGGCTACACCTTC. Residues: CSVITGGGYTF.

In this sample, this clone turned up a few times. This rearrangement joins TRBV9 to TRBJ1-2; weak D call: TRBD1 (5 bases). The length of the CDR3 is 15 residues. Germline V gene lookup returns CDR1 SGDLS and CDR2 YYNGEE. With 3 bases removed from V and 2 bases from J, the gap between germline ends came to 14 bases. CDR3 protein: CASSEEGGANYGYTF. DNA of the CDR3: TGTGCCAGCAGCGAGGAGGGCGGGGCAAACTATGGCTACACCTTC.

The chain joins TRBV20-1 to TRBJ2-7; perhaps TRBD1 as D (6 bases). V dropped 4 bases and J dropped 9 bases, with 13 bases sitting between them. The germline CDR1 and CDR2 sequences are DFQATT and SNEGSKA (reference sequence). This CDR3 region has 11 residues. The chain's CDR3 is CSATQGLGQYF. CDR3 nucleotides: TGCAGTGCTACTCAGGGGCTTGGGCAGTACTTC.

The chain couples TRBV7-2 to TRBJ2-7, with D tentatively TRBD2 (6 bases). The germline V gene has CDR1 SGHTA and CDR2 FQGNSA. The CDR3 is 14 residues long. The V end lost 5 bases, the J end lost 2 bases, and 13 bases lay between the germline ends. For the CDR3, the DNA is TGTGCCAGCAGCCAGACTAGTTCTCCCTACGAGCAGTACTTC. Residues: CASSQTSSPYEQYF.

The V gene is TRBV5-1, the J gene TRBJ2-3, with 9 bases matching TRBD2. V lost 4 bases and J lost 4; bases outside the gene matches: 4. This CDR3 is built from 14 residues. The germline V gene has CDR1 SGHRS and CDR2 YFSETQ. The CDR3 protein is CASSTRTSADTQYF. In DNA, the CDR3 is TGCGCCAGCAGCACCCGGACTAGCGCAGATACGCAGTATTTT. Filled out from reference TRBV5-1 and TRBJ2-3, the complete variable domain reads KAGVTQTPRYLIKTRGQQVTLSCSPISGHRSVSWYQQTPGQGLQFLFEYFSETQRNKGNFPGRFSGRQFSNSRSEMNVSTLELGDSALYLCASSTRTSADTQYFGPGTRLTVL.

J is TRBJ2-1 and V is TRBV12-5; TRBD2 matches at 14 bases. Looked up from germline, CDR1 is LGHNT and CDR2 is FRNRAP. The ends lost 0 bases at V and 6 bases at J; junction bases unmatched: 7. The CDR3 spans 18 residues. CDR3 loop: CASGLVRLTSGRVNEQFF. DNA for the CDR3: TGTGCTAGTGGTTTGGTACGGCTGACTAGCGGGAGGGTCAATGAGCAGTTCTTC.

CDR3 region: CASSQGTGMATNEKLFF. The CDR3 DNA is TGCGCCAGCAGCCAAGGGACAGGAATGGCAACTAATGAAAAACTGTTTTTT. V gene TRBV4-1 combines with J gene TRBJ1-4; 7 bases are shared with TRBD1. This CDR3 comprises 17 residues. The ends lost 1 base at V and 0 bases at J; junction bases unmatched: 5. Germline V lookup: CDR1 MGHRA, CDR2 YSYEKL.

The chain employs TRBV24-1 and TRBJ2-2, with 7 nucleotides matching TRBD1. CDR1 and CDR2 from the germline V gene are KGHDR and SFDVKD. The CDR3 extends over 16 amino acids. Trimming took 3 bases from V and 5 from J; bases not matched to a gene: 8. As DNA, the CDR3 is TGTGCCACCAGTGATGTAGACAGGGAAAATACCGGGGAGCTGTTTTTT. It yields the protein CATSDVDRENTGELFF.

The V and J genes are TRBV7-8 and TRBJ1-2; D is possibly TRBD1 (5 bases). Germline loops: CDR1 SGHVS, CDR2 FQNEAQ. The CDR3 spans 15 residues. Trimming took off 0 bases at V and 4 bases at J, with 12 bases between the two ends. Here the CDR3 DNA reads TGTGCCAGCAGCTTAGCTAGCAGGGACTTCTATGGCTACACCTTC. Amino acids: CASSLASRDFYGYTF.

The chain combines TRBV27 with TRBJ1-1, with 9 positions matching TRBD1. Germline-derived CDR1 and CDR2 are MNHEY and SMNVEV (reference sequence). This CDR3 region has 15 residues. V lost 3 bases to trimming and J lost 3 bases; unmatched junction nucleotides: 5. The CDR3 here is CASSFGDREHTEAFF. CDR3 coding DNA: TGTGCCAGCAGTTTCGGGGACAGGGAACACACTGAAGCTTTCTTT.

CDR3 coding DNA: TGTGCCAGTAGAGTGCAAGGGGTAGGGACTGAAGCTTTCTTT. Protein: CASRVQGVGTEAFF. The chain has TRBV19 and TRBJ1-1, with D possibly being TRBD1 (5 bases). CDR1 and CDR2 from the germline V gene are LNHDA and SQIVND (reference sequence). V was trimmed by 6 bases and J by 5 bases, leaving 16 bases between them. This CDR3 spans 14 amino acids.

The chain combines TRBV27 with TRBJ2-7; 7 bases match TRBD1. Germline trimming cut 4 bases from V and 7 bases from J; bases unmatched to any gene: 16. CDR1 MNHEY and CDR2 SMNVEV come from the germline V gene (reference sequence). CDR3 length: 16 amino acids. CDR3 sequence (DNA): TGTGCCAGCAGTTCTTTTTCCACCCGACAGGGTGGGGAGCAGTACTTC. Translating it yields CASSSFSTRQGGEQYF.

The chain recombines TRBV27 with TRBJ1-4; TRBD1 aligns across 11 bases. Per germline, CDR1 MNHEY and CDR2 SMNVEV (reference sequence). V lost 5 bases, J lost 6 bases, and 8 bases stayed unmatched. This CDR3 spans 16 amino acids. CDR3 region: CASSPRPGQGDEKLFF. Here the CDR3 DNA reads TGTGCCAGCAGTCCCCGCCCGGGACAGGGGGATGAAAAACTGTTTTTT.

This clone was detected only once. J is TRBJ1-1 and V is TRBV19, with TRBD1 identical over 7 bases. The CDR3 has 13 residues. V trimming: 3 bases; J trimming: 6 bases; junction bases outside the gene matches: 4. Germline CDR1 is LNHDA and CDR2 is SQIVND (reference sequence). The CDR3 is CASSMGQPPEAFF. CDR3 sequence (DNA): TGTGCCAGTAGTATGGGACAGCCCCCTGAAGCTTTCTTT.

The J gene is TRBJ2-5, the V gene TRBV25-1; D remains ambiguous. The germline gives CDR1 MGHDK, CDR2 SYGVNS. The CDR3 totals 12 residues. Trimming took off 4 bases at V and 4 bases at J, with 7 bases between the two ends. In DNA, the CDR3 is TGTGCCAGCAGTGGTGCACGAGAGACCCAGTACTTC. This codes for CASSGARETQYF.

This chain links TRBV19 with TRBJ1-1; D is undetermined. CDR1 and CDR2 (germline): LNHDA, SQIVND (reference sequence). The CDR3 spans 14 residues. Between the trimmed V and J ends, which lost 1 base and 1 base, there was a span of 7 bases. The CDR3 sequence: CASSIVIWNTEAFF. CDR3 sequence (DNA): TGTGCCAGTAGTATAGTTATATGGAACACTGAAGCTTTCTTT.

The CDR3 sequence is CASSLNGGDREKLFF. The CDR3 nucleotides read TGTGCCAGCAGCTTAAACGGGGGCGACAGGGAAAAACTGTTTTTT. The chain recombines TRBV7-6 with TRBJ1-4; perhaps TRBD1 as D (6 bases). Deletions cut 2 bases from V and 8 bases from J, with 15 bases between. CDR3 size: 15 residues. Germline CDR1 is SGHVS and CDR2 is FNYEAQ.